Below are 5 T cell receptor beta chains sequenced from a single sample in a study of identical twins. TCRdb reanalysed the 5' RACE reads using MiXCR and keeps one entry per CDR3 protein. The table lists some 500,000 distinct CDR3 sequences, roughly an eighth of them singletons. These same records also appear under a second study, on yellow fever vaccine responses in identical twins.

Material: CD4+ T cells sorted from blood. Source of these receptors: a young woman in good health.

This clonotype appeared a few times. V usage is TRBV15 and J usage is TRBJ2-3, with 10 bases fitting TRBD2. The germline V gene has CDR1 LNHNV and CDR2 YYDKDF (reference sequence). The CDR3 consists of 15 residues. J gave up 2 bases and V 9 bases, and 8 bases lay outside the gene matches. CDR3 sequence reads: CATNQRGGNTDTQYF. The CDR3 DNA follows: TGTGCCACTAACCAGCGGGGGGGCAACACAGATACGCAGTATTTT.

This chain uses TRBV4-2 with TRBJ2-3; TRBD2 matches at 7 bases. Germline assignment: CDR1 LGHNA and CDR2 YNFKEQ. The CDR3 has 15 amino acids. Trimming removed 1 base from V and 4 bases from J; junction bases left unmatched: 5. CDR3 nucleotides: TGTGCCAGCAGCCAAGGCGGGAGTGGGTCAGATACGCAGTATTTT. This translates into CASSQGGSGSDTQYF.

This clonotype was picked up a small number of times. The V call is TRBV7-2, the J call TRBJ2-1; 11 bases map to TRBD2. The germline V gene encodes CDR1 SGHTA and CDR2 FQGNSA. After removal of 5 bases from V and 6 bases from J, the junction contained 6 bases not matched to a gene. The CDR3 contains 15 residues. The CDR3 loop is CASSRVAGGINEQFF. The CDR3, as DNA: TGTGCCAGCAGCAGGGTAGCGGGGGGGATCAATGAGCAGTTCTTC.

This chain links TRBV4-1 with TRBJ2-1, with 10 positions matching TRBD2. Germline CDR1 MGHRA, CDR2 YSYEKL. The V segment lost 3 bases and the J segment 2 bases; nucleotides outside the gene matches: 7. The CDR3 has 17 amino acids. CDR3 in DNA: TGCGCCAGCAGCCAGGCTAGCGGGAGTATGCCCTACAATGAGCAGTTCTTC. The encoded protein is CASSQASGSMPYNEQFF.

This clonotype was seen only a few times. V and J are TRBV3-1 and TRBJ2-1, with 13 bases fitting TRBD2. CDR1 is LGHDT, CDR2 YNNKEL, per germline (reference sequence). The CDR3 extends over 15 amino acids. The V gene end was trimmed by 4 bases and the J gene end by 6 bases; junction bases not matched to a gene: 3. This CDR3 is CASSRGTSGVNEQFF. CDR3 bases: TGTGCCAGCAGCCGAGGGACTAGCGGGGTCAATGAGCAGTTCTTC.